This T cell receptor beta chain was identified in a study of identical twins. Study-level results: The more abundant beta clonotypes in cord blood had fewer insertions, and memory repertoires did not show this. Among out-of-frame alpha sequences shared by twins, low generation probability occurred in excess.

The germline CDR1 and CDR2 sequences are MNHNS and SASEGT. Trimming left V 5 bases short and J 4 bases short, with 15 bases between. This CDR3 region has 15 residues. MiXCR, run by TCRdb on the 5' RACE reads, gives a single entry per CDR3 protein. This sample has about 720,000 distinct CDR3 sequences, with around a sixth found just once. This clonotype was counted only a few times. Its matching antigen is unknown. The same data also went into a second study, on T cells expressing NK-cell markers. That report adds: CD3+CD56+NKG2C+, CD3+CD56+NKG2C- and CD3+CD56-NKG2C+ T cells, once sorted, supplied the TCR beta repertoires. Sequencing covered eight donors, seven HCMV-seropositive and one seronegative.

The rearrangement joins TRBV6-1 to TRBJ2-4; D unclear. The TCR was taken from a young woman in good health. The specimen sequenced was PBMCs. CDR3 protein: CASSPARGRKNIQYF. The CDR3 DNA is TGTGCCAGCAGTCCCGCGCGAGGAAGAAAAAACATTCAGTACTTC.